This T cell receptor beta chain was retrieved from a study of shared T cell receptors in the human thymus. The CDR3 runs 13 residues. From germline, CDR1 is SQVTM and CDR2 ANQGSEA. V dropped 7 bases and J dropped 4 bases, with 13 bases sitting between them. Libraries were prepared by immunoSEQ multiplex PCR; TCRdb keeps only in-frame clonotypes and omits some of them. The top ten clones hold approximately 0.0097% of a sample with more than 550,000 clones, around 87% of them seen once. The sample was also linked to a second study, of human thymus T cells. Per that paper: Immunologically healthy infants in Finland undergoing congenital heart defect surgery were the donors. Corrective cardiac operations yielded the resected thymus tissue.

The V and J genes are TRBV29-1 and TRBJ1-4; no clear D. Sequencing used thymocytes. This TCR was sampled from a boy under three years old with a congenital heart defect. The CDR3 DNA sequence: TGCAGCGGGAGGTCCGGGATTAATGAAAAACTGTTTTTT. This gives the protein CSGRSGINEKLFF.